Below, 14 T cell receptor beta chains from the same sample are listed, as sequenced in a study of T-cell reconstitution after alpha-beta-depleted transplantation in children. Using unique molecular identifiers, the investigators prepared the TCRbeta library. TCRdb fed the PCR reads into MiXCR, producing one record per CDR3 protein. This table holds tens of thousands of distinct CDR3 sequences, 4.9% found once. The sequencing used PBMCs, mostly from graft donor cells, collected 180 days after TCRalphabeta/CD19-depleted stem cell transplant. Receptors originate from a boy in the first two years of life who had a stem cell transplant for acute myeloid leukemia, so the T cells may come from the graft donor.

This clonotype was detected ten times or more. This chain uses TRBV7-8 with TRBJ2-1; TRBD1 aligns across 9 bases. Germline values: CDR1 SGHVS, CDR2 FQNEAQ. This CDR3 has 17 residues. J gave up 1 base and V 5 bases, and 9 bases lay outside the gene matches. In DNA, the CDR3 is TGTGCCAGCAGCCCAGGACAGGGGTTGAGATCCTACAATGAGCAGTTCTTC. Encoded protein: CASSPGQGLRSYNEQFF.

Ten or more counts support this clonotype. This sequence joins TRBV20-1 and TRBJ2-7, with TRBD2 identical over 9 bases. This CDR3 region has 15 residues. The germline V gene has CDR1 DFQATT and CDR2 SNEGSKA (reference sequence). J gave up 1 base and V 1 base, and 5 bases lay outside the gene matches. CDR3 coding DNA: TGCAGTGCTAGAGTCCAAGCGGGGGGATCCTACGAGCAGTACGTC. Its protein is CSARVQAGGSYEQYV.

Note on this clonotype: This sequence may be a read error, since a much larger clone differs from it by one base. The chain employs TRBV24-1 and TRBJ2-1; D call uncertain. The CDR3 runs to 12 residues. Germline values: CDR1 KGHDR, CDR2 SFDVKD. V shed 3 bases and J shed 12 bases, with 11 bases lying between them. This CDR3 reads CATSDRAGVQFF. CDR3 bases: TGTGCCACCAGTGATAGGGCAGGCGTGCAGTTCTTC.

This clonotype was seen many times. V and J are TRBV7-8 and TRBJ1-1; no reliable D call. V was trimmed by 5 bases and J by 4 bases, leaving 20 bases between them. The CDR3 covers 16 residues. CDR1 SGHVS and CDR2 FQNEAQ come from the germline V gene. The CDR3: CASSPPGNSWGTEAFF. CDR3 nucleotides: TGTGCCAGCAGCCCCCCCGGGAATTCTTGGGGCACTGAAGCTTTCTTT.

This clonotype was observed at least ten times. V gene TRBV6-5 combines with J gene TRBJ1-2; D remains unclear. The CDR3 runs 16 residues. Looked up from germline, CDR1 is MNHEY and CDR2 is SVGAGI. V was cut by 0 bases and J by 0 bases, with 11 bases left in between. CDR3 residues: CASSYSSAGANYGYTF. The DNA of the CDR3 is TGTGCCAGCAGTTACTCGAGTGCAGGAGCTAACTATGGCTACACCTTC.

In its sample, this clonotype was seen many times. The rearrangement joins TRBV5-4 to TRBJ2-2, with D perhaps TRBD1 or TRBD2 (6 bases each). The germline gives CDR1 SGHNT, CDR2 YYREEE (reference sequence). Trimming took 0 bases from V and 6 from J, leaving 9 bases between them. The CDR3 consists of 14 residues. The CDR3: CASSLDRGPGELFF. CDR3 nucleotides: TGTGCCAGCAGCTTGGATCGGGGGCCCGGGGAGCTGTTTTTT.

At least ten counts were recorded for this clonotype. The CDR3 is CASSSDRDTGELFF. In DNA form, the CDR3 reads TGTGCCAGCAGCTCCGACAGGGACACCGGGGAGCTGTTTTTT. This chain joins TRBV12-3 or TRBV12-4 and TRBJ2-2; TRBD1 matches 7 bases. The J segment lost 3 bases and the V segment lost 6 bases, leaving 4 bases of the junction unmatched. This CDR3 comprises 14 residues.

In this sample, this clonotype turned up many times. The rearrangement links TRBV28 to TRBJ2-6; D unresolved. This CDR3 contains 14 residues. V dropped 6 bases and J dropped 3 bases, with 9 bases sitting between them. Germline-derived CDR1 and CDR2 are MDHEN and SYDVKM. CDR3 residues: CASRAVFGANVLTF. The CDR3 nucleotides read TGTGCCAGCAGGGCGGTTTTTGGGGCCAACGTCCTGACTTTC.

This clonotype was seen ten or more times. DNA for the CDR3: TGCGCCAGCAGCTTGAAGCTAGAGGGTCGAGAGACCCAGTACTTC. It is translated as CASSLKLEGRETQYF. V is TRBV5-1 and J is TRBJ2-5, with D perhaps TRBD2 (5 bases). V dropped 1 base and J dropped 4 bases, with 14 bases sitting between them. Germline V gives CDR1 SGHRS, CDR2 YFSETQ. The CDR3 consists of 15 residues. The entire variable domain, with the rest obtained from reference TRBV5-1 and TRBJ2-5, is as follows: KAGVTQTPRYLIKTRGQQVTLSCSPISGHRSVSWYQQTPGQGLQFLFEYFSETQRNKGNFPGRFSGRQFSNSRSEMNVSTLELGDSALYLCASSLKLEGRETQYFGPGTRLLVL.

This sequence joins TRBV29-1 and TRBJ2-1, with D possibly TRBD2 on 6 matching bases. CDR1 and CDR2 from the germline V gene are SQVTM and ANQGSEA. V was trimmed by 3 bases and J by 4 bases, leaving 13 bases between them. The CDR3 is made up of 14 amino acids. In nucleotides, the CDR3 is TGCAGCGTTGAGAACGGGGGAAATTACAATGAGCAGTTCTTC. Translated: CSVENGGNYNEQFF.

The sample holds many counts of this clonotype. The J gene is TRBJ1-5, the V gene TRBV7-2, with D maybe TRBD1 (5 bases). This CDR3 has 15 residues. Germline V gene sequence: CDR1 SGHTA, CDR2 FQGNSA. V was cut by 5 bases and J by 5 bases, with 16 bases left in between. For the CDR3, the DNA is TGTGCCAGCAGCCGAGACCCAGGGCCCTATCAGCCCCAGCATTTT. It translates to CASSRDPGPYQPQHF.

There are many counts of this clonotype. J is TRBJ2-3 and V is TRBV20-1; TRBD1 aligns across 8 bases. The CDR3 extends over 15 amino acids. V was pared by 0 bases and J by 4 bases, with 6 bases of the junction left unmatched. From germline, CDR1 is DFQATT and CDR2 SNEGSKA (reference sequence). The CDR3 DNA sequence: TGCAGTGCTAGAGATCAAGGGACAGGACCAGATACGCAGTATTTT. This gives the protein CSARDQGTGPDTQYF.

This clonotype was seen ten or more times. The chain couples TRBV5-1 to TRBJ1-2; 10 bases align to TRBD1. CDR3 length equals 16 residues. Germline V CDR1 and CDR2: SGHRS, YFSETQ. The J segment lost 2 bases and the V segment lost 0 bases, leaving 4 bases of the junction unmatched. CDR3 region: CASSLDRTGGNYGYTF. The CDR3 nucleotides read TGCGCCAGCAGCTTGGACCGGACAGGGGGAAACTATGGCTACACCTTC. Supplemented by reference TRBV5-1 and TRBJ1-2, the full variable domain reads KAGVTQTPRYLIKTRGQQVTLSCSPISGHRSVSWYQQTPGQGLQFLFEYFSETQRNKGNFPGRFSGRQFSNSRSEMNVSTLELGDSALYLCASSLDRTGGNYGYTFGSGTRLTVV.

The table lists this clonotype with many counts. The DNA of the CDR3 is TGTGCCAGCAGTTTCCGACAGGGGGCCGGCTACACCTTC. Translating gives CASSFRQGAGYTF. The chain is built from TRBV12-3 or TRBV12-4 and TRBJ1-2, with 10 bases aligning to TRBD1. CDR3 size: 13 residues. Germline trimming cut 3 bases from V and 8 bases from J; bases unmatched to any gene: 3.